This T cell receptor beta chain was captured by sequencing in a study of beta chain features in type 1 diabetes. General study points: In every one of the four CD4+ subsets, TCRB CDR3s were moderately but significantly shorter in Type 1 diabetes patients. In the patient group, naive, central memory and Treg TCRB repertoires seemed more alike than in the healthy donor group. With patients and controls alike, PCR might favor shorter templates to an equal degree. Fewer insertions but more deletions were seen at VDJ junctions in type 1 diabetes patients.

Every bit of the isolated RNA underwent reverse transcription, so sequencing read expressed TCRB transcripts. Repertoires were generated with immunoSEQ multiplex PCR, while TCRdb's copy carries only in-frame clones and drops some. The sample yields 300,000 to 350,000 clones, around 8.5% seen once. This clone was counted a few times. Its antigen is not identified. Via the markers CD45RO/CCR7/CD25/CD127/CD95/CD27, stem cell-like memory, regulatory, central memory and naive CD4+ cells were sorted. The CDR3 runs to 13 residues. V shed 0 bases and J shed 2 bases, with 4 bases lying between them. Germline values: CDR1 LGHNA, CDR2 YSLEER.

V and J are TRBV4-3 and TRBJ1-2, with no clear D. This clonotype originated in a man aged 25-45 years with type 1 diabetes. The material sequenced was central memory CD4+ T cells from blood. CDR3 sequence reads: CASSQDFNYGYTF. CDR3 nucleotide sequence: TGCGCCAGCAGCCAAGATTTCAACTATGGCTACACCTTC.